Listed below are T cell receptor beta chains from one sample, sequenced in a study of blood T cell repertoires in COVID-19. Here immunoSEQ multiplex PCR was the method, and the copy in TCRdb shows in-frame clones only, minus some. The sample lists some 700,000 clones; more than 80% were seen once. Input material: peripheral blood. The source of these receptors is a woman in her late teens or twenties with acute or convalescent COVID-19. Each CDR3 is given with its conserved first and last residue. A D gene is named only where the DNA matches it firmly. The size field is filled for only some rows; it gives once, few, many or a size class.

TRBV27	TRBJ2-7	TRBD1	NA	TGTGCCAGCAGTTCGAGACAGGGCCAAAACGAGCAGTACTTC	CASSSRQGQNEQYF
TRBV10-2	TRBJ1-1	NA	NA	TGCGCCAGCAGTGAGTCCGACAGACCGAACACTGAAGCTTTCTTT	CASSESDRPNTEAFF
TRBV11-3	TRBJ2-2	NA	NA	TGTGCCAGCAGCTTGAGGACCGGGGAGCTGTTTTTT	CASSLRTGELFF
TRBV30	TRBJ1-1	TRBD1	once	TGTGCCTACCGTTCTATGCGGACAGGGAGGAACACTGAAGCTTTCTTT	CAYRSMRTGRNTEAFF
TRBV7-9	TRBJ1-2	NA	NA	TGTGCCAGCAGCTTACCACGGGGCGGGGATGGCTACACCTTC	CASSLPRGGDGYTF
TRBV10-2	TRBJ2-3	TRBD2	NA	TGCGCCAGCAGGCAAGCGGGGGCCATCACAGATACGCAGTATTTT	CASRQAGAITDTQYF
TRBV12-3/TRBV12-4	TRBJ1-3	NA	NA	TGTGCCAGCACCCTCTCTGGAAACACCATATATTTT	CASTLSGNTIYF
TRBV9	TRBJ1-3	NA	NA	TGTGCCAGCAGCGCCCGGGGGGAGGGAAACACCATATATTTT	CASSARGEGNTIYF
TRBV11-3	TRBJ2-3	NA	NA	TGTGCCAGCAGCTTCGGACATGCTCAAGTCGATACGCAGTATTTT	CASSFGHAQVDTQYF
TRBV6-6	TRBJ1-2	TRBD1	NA	TGTGCCAGCGGCCAACAGGGGATCAGGGAATATGGCTACACCTTC	CASGQQGIREYGYTF
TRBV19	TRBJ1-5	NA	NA	TGTGCCAGTAGCCGACAGCATAATCATGGCAATCAGCCCCAGCATTTT	CASSRQHNHGNQPQHF
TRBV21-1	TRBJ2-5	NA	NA	TGTGCCAGCAGCATACGAGGGAAGACCCAGTACTTC	CASSIRGKTQYF
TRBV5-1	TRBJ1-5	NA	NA	TGCGCCAGCAGATGGAGGTCTCTTAGCAATCAGCCCCAGCATTTT	CASRWRSLSNQPQHF
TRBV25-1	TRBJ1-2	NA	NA	TGTGCCAGCAGTGAATATCTTCTCGATGGCTACACCTTC	CASSEYLLDGYTF
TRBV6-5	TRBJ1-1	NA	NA	TGTGCCAGCAGCCACGGAGGGACTGAAGCTTTCTTT	CASSHGGTEAFF
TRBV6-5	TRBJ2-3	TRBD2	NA	TGTGCCAGCAGTCCCGGGGGGACTAACACAGATACGCAGTATTTT	CASSPGGTNTDTQYF
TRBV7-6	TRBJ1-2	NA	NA	TGTGCCAGCAGCTCCGGACAGAGAGCTAACTATGGCTACACCTTC	CASSSGQRANYGYTF
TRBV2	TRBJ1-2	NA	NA	TGTGCCAGCAGTGAAGCCCCACCGCCCCTACGGGATGGCTACACCTTC	CASSEAPPPLRDGYTF
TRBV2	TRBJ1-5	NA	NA	TGTGCCAGCAGTGAACTGGGCTATCAGCCCCAGCATTTT	CASSELGYQPQHF
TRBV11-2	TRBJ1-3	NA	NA	TGTGCCAGCAGCTTATCCAGCACCAAACTAGGCGGAAACACCATATATTTT	CASSLSSTKLGGNTIYF
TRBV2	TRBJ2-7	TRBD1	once	TGTGCCAGCAGGGGGACAGGCAGGGTGGAGGAGCAGTACTTC	CASRGTGRVEEQYF
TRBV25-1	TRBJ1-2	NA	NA	TGTGCCAGCAGTGAAAGGGGGATTGGTGGCTACACCTTC	CASSERGIGGYTF
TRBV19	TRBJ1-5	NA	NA	TGTGCCAGTAGTATCGGGATGACAGGAATCAGCAATCAGCCCCAGCATTTT	CASSIGMTGISNQPQHF
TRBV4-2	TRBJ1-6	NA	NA	TGTGCCAGCAGCCAAGAACCGGGTGCACCCCTCCACTTT	CASSQEPGAPLHF
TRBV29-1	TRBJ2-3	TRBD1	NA	TGCAGCGTCCTAACCCTTGAAACAGGGGTTCACACAGATACGCAGTATTTT	CSVLTLETGVHTDTQYF
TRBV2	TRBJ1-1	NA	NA	TGTGCCAGCAGTGAGATCGCCGGGGGGCGGAACACTGAAGCTTTCTTT	CASSEIAGGRNTEAFF
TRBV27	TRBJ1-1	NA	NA	TGTGCCAGCAGTTTAACCTCCTGGACACGCACTGAAGCTTTCTTT	CASSLTSWTRTEAFF
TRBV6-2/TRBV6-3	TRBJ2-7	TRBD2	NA	TGTGCCAGCAGTAGCCCTAGCGGGGGACGGGACGAGCAGTACTTC	CASSSPSGGRDEQYF